A single sample gave rise to the 18 T cell receptor beta chains below, sequenced in a study of shared clonotypes between healthy human individuals. Assay: immunoSEQ multiplex PCR; the TCRdb copy retains only in-frame clones and omits some. The repertoire consists of roughly 2.2 million clones, with around 90% occurring once and the leading ten covering about 0.36%. The sample consisted of naive CD4+ T cells from PBMCs. Subset defined: CD45RA+ positively selected. The receptors were sampled from a man aged 18-30 years in good health. Some clones in this sample may be carry-over from other donors' samples.

This clone appeared a single time. This chain uses TRBV5-8 with TRBJ2-3, with 11 positions matching TRBD2. Germline V CDR1 and CDR2: SGHTS, YDEGEE. Trimming removed 2 bases from V and 6 bases from J; junction bases left unmatched: 11. The CDR3 totals 17 residues. The CDR3 reads CASSFEGWASGRDTQYF. The CDR3, as DNA: TGTGCCAGCAGCTTTGAGGGCTGGGCTAGCGGGAGGGATACGCAGTATTTT.

A single count supports this clone. This sequence joins TRBV11-2 and TRBJ2-7, with 14 bases that match TRBD2. The CDR3 is made up of 20 amino acids. The trim removed 0 bases at V and 3 bases at J, leaving 13 bases unmatched. Germline-derived CDR1 and CDR2 are SGHAT and FQNNGV. CDR3 bases: TGTGCCAGCAGCTTAGAAGCTCTGGGACTAGCGGGAGTTGCGGTCTACGAGCAGTACTTC. It encodes CASSLEALGLAGVAVYEQYF.

V and J are TRBV5-1 and TRBJ1-3, with no clear D. The CDR3 spans 15 residues. V lost 3 bases and J lost 0, with 10 bases in between. Germline CDR1 reads SGHRS; CDR2 reads YFSETQ. CDR3 region: CASSSNLLSGNTIYF. CDR3 sequence (DNA): TGCGCCAGCAGCTCCAACCTCCTCTCTGGAAACACCATATATTTT.

This chain joins TRBV7-6 and TRBJ2-7, with 7 nucleotides matching TRBD1. V lost 1 base and J lost 1; bases outside the gene matches: 1. In germline, CDR1 is SGHVS, CDR2 FNYEAQ. The CDR3 covers 14 residues. CDR3 DNA sequence: TGTGCCAGCAGCTTAGAGGGACAGTCCTACGAGCAGTACTTC. It specifies CASSLEGQSYEQYF.

The V call is TRBV4-1, the J call TRBJ2-3, with 14 bases aligning to TRBD2. CDR1 MGHRA and CDR2 YSYEKL come from the germline V gene. The CDR3 has 18 residues. V was pared by 4 bases and J by 3 bases, with 9 bases of the junction left unmatched. CDR3 in DNA: TGCGCCAGCAGCCGAGCAGGGGGACTAGCGGGAGATACAGATACGCAGTATTTT. Translating gives CASSRAGGLAGDTDTQYF.

Points on this clone: Other DNA sequences in the same sample also yield this CDR3. The chain employs TRBV28 and TRBJ2-7, with 8 bases aligning to TRBD1. With 5 bases clipped from V and 4 bases from J, the junction kept 7 bases outside the gene matches. This CDR3 has 14 residues. The germline V gene encodes CDR1 MDHEN and CDR2 SYDVKM. This chain's CDR3 is CASSRGQGAYEQYF. In DNA form, the CDR3 reads TGTGCCAGCAGTCGAGGGCAGGGGGCTTACGAGCAGTACTTC.

The gene calls are TRBV7-3 and TRBJ1-2; D gene unclear. The germline CDR1 and CDR2 sequences are SGHTA and FQGTGA. Trimming cost V 0 bases and J 5 bases, with 13 bases left between them. The CDR3 is 15 residues long. This chain's CDR3 is CASSLTSTPGYGYTF. The CDR3 DNA follows: TGTGCCAGCAGCTTAACTTCCACGCCGGGTTATGGCTACACCTTC. Full variable domain (missing parts from reference TRBV7-3 and TRBJ1-2): GAGVSQTPSNKVTEKGKYVELRCDPISGHTALYWYRQSLGQGPEFLIYFQGTGAADDSGLPNDRFFAVRPEGSVSTLKIQRTERGDSAVYLCASSLTSTPGYGYTFGSGTRLTVV.

With respect to this clone: Other DNA sequences in this specimen translate into the identical CDR3. The CDR3 region is CASSPGRSSYEQYF. CDR3 DNA sequence: TGTGCCAGCAGCCCAGGCCGAAGCTCCTACGAGCAGTACTTC. V is TRBV5-5 and J is TRBJ2-7; D ambiguous. CDR3 length: 14 residues. Looked up from germline, CDR1 is SGHKS and CDR2 is YYEKEE (reference sequence). V lost 4 bases and J 0 bases, leaving 11 bases between the germline ends.

This sequence joins TRBV14 and TRBJ2-5; a possible D gene is TRBD2 (6 bases). In germline, CDR1 is SGHDN, CDR2 FVKESK. Trimming shortened V by 1 base and J by 3 bases, and 12 bases separated the two germline ends. CDR3 length equals 15 residues. CDR3 sequence reads: CASSQVRGRKETQYF. The CDR3 DNA is TGTGCCAGCAGCCAAGTACGGGGGAGGAAAGAGACCCAGTACTTC.

This chain links TRBV27 with TRBJ2-1, with D possibly TRBD1 on 5 matching bases. The CDR3 consists of 17 residues. V lost 5 bases and J lost 5, with 22 bases in between. Germline-derived CDR1 and CDR2 are MNHEY and SMNVEV (reference sequence). The CDR3 reads CASSHKVNAGIDNEQFF. CDR3 coding DNA: TGTGCCAGCAGTCACAAGGTTAACGCAGGGATCGACAATGAGCAGTTCTTC.

The chain recombines TRBV5-5 with TRBJ2-7, with D perhaps being TRBD1 or TRBD2 (5 bases each). CDR3 length equals 15 residues. Germline-derived CDR1 and CDR2 are SGHKS and YYEKEE (reference sequence). Trimming left V 3 bases short and J 0 bases short, with 13 bases between. The CDR3 loop reads CASSSLGESSYEQYF. Written as DNA, the CDR3 is TGTGCCAGCAGCTCCCTGGGGGAGAGCTCCTACGAGCAGTACTTC.

The CDR3 spells CASSFRGETQYF. The CDR3 DNA follows: TGTGCCAGCAGCTTTCGAGGGGAGACCCAGTACTTC. The chain employs TRBV5-8 and TRBJ2-5, with a possible D match to TRBD2 (5 bases). Germline values: CDR1 SGHTS, CDR2 YDEGEE. The CDR3 loop spans 12 amino acids. The V end lost 2 bases, the J end lost 5 bases, and 7 bases lay between the germline ends.

The V gene is TRBV11-3, the J gene TRBJ2-1; possible D gene TRBD2, 6 bases. Trimming cost V 5 bases and J 4 bases, with 15 bases left between them. The germline V gene encodes CDR1 SGHNT and CDR2 YENEEA. This CDR3 region has 15 residues. CDR3 protein: CASSPRRGRYNEQFF. DNA for the CDR3: TGTGCCAGCAGCCCCCGTCGGGGGAGGTACAATGAGCAGTTCTTC.

This chain uses TRBV5-1 with TRBJ2-7; tentatively, D is TRBD2 (6 bases). This CDR3 has 13 residues. Germline V CDR1 and CDR2: SGHRS, YFSETQ. V was pared by 8 bases and J by 3 bases, with 15 bases between. The CDR3 DNA reads as TGCGCCAGTAAGCGGGCCCGAGGCTACGAGCAGTACTTC. This gives the protein CASKRARGYEQYF.

V usage is TRBV7-9 and J usage is TRBJ2-5; TRBD1 matches at 10 bases. This CDR3 spans 15 amino acids. V gave up 3 bases and J gave up 0 bases; unmatched junction bases: 1. CDR1 is SEHNR and CDR2 is FQNEAQ in the germline V gene (reference sequence). The CDR3 sequence: CASSLGTGDQETQYF. The CDR3 region has the DNA TGTGCCAGCAGCTTGGGGACAGGGGACCAAGAGACCCAGTACTTC.

In nucleotides, the CDR3 is TGTGCCAGCAGTCCCGGGTCCTTAAACACCATATATTTT. Protein sequence: CASSPGSLNTIYF. J is TRBJ1-3 and V is TRBV6-5; unclear D gene. The CDR3 has 13 amino acids. The V end lost 5 bases, the J end lost 6 bases, and 11 bases lay between the germline ends. Germline V lookup: CDR1 MNHEY, CDR2 SVGAGI.

The chain uses TRBV4-2 and TRBJ1-1; perhaps TRBD1 as D (5 bases). The length of the CDR3 is 16 residues. Per germline, CDR1 LGHNA and CDR2 YNFKEQ. Trimming removed 0 bases from V and 0 bases from J, with 11 bases in between. The CDR3 bases are TGTGCCAGCAGCCAAGACAGGGCCAGCATGAACACTGAAGCTTTCTTT. Translating it yields CASSQDRASMNTEAFF.

The chain couples TRBV27 to TRBJ2-7; D is undetermined. V lost 5 bases, J lost 4 bases, and 12 bases lay in between. The CDR3 covers 13 residues. Germline V gene data show CDR1 as MNHEY and CDR2 as SMNVEV (reference sequence). CDR3 DNA sequence: TGTGCCAGCAGTCAGGTCCCTCCTTACGAGCAGTACTTC. It yields the protein CASSQVPPYEQYF.